The TCR beta chain under discussion was sequenced for a study of blood T cell repertoires in COVID-19. At the level of the study: Italy, Spain and the United States were the sources of the convalescent and acute COVID-19 samples.

The V end lost 4 bases, the J end lost 2 bases, and 12 bases lay between the germline ends. The CDR3 sequence is 14 residues long. Germline V gene sequence: CDR1 SGHNT, CDR2 YYREEE (reference sequence). In the original processing: How many nucleated cells were present was estimated from reference gene primer amplification. Generated by immunoSEQ multiplex PCR, the TCRdb table keeps only in-frame clones and is missing some. That table furnishes V, J and clone size, whereas the DNA furnished D and trimming. The sample carries about 70,000 clones, about 81% recorded once. The sequencing input was peripheral blood. The V call is TRBV5-4, the J call TRBJ2-5, with unresolved D. This TCR was recovered from a man of 80 years or more with acute or convalescent COVID-19. CDR3 in amino acids: CASSPSLRQETQYF. DNA for the CDR3: TGTGCCAGCAGCCCTTCCTTGCGGCAAGAGACCCAGTACTTC.